This T cell receptor beta chain was captured by sequencing in a study of shared clonotypes between healthy human individuals. Both subsets, CD45RA+ naive and CD45RA-negative memory, were split from the CD4+ cells. Sequencing used immunoSEQ multiplex PCR; TCRdb keeps in-frame clones, though not all of them. The table shows about 1.5 million clones, with roughly 96% occurring only once. CDR1 is SQVTM and CDR2 is ANQGSEA in the germline V gene. The V and J ends lost 1 base and 0 bases, in that order; junction bases with no gene match: 7. The CDR3 extends over 16 amino acids. The chain employs TRBV29-1 and TRBJ2-3; 7 bases match TRBD2. The clonotype was recovered from a man aged 25 to 40 in good health. Specimen: naive CD4+ T cells sorted from blood. Described subset: CD45RA+ positively selected. CDR3 sequence reads: CSVEGTSGMSTDTQYF. CDR3 coding DNA: TGCAGCGTTGAAGGAACCAGCGGGATGAGCACAGATACGCAGTATTTT.